This T cell receptor beta chain was recovered during a study of shared clonotypes between healthy human individuals. Naive CD8 cells lacked CD45RO and underwent positive selection for CCR7, leaving out terminally differentiated effector memory CD45RA+ cells. The CDR3 length is 12 residues. CDR1 SGDLS and CDR2 YYNGEE come from the germline V gene. V was clipped by 5 bases and J by 5 bases; unmatched bases: 3. Repertoires were generated with immunoSEQ multiplex PCR, while TCRdb's copy carries only in-frame clones and drops some. The sample includes under 600,000 clones, roughly 98% of them seen just once.

This clonotype was obtained from a young man in good health. V usage is TRBV9 and J usage is TRBJ1-2; 7 bases line up with TRBD1. Sequenced material: naive CD8+ T cells sorted from blood. The DNA of the CDR3 is TGTGCCAGCAGAGGGACAGCTTATGGCTACACCTTC. The encoded protein is CASRGTAYGYTF.